The 4 T cell receptor beta chains listed next were all sequenced from one sample in a study of breast tumors, draining lymph nodes, adjacent tissues. Axillary draining lymph nodes of breast cancer patients supplied the node samples. Each CDR3 protein is one row after TCRdb ran MiXCR on the multiplex PCR reads. This sample has 130,000 or so distinct CDR3 sequences, with around 20% found just once. Sequencing was carried out using axillary lymph node tissue. These TCRs come from a female donor with breast cancer. Some clones in this sample may be carry-over from other donors' samples.

This clonotype showed up many times. The V gene is TRBV5-6, the J gene TRBJ2-1; 9 positions agree with TRBD1. The V and J ends lost 0 bases and 8 bases, in that order; junction bases with no gene match: 9. Germline V gene lookup returns CDR1 SGHDT and CDR2 YYEEEE. This CDR3 contains 16 residues. Here the CDR3 DNA reads TGTGCCAGCAGCTTGGGGACCGGGACAGGGCGGGATGAGCAGTTCTTC. Translating gives CASSLGTGTGRDEQFF.

This clonotype was seen only once. The rearrangement joins TRBV19 to TRBJ2-2; TRBD2 might be the D (6 bases). Germline V lookup: CDR1 LNHDA, CDR2 SQIVND (reference sequence). The CDR3 is 14 amino acids. V gave up 6 bases and J gave up 4 bases, with 12 bases separating them. The CDR3 reads CASSAGTSTGELFF. CDR3 coding DNA: TGTGCCAGTAGCGCCGGGACTTCCACCGGGGAGCTGTTTTTT. Combining the CDR3 with reference TRBV19 and TRBJ2-2 gives the whole variable domain DGGITQSPKYLFRKEGQNVTLSCEQNLNHDAMYWYRQDPGQGLRLIYYSQIVNDFQKGDIAEGYSVSREKKESFPLTVTSAQKNPTAFYLCASSAGTSTGELFFGEGSRLTVL.

The V gene is TRBV6-5, the J gene TRBJ1-5, with no clear D. Germline V gives CDR1 MNHEY, CDR2 SVGAGI. V lost 4 bases and J 1 base, leaving 8 bases between the germline ends. This CDR3 comprises 14 residues. CDR3 loop: CASSSAASNQPQHF. CDR3 bases: TGTGCCAGCAGTTCGGCAGCAAGCAATCAGCCCCAGCATTTT.

Many counts were recorded for this clonotype. The V gene is TRBV6-1, the J gene TRBJ1-6; D is unresolved. There are 15 residues in the CDR3. Germline loops: CDR1 MNHNS, CDR2 SASEGT. Trimming left V 6 bases short and J 7 bases short, with 16 bases between. Here the CDR3 reads CASREPGLANSPLHF. The CDR3 coding sequence is TGTGCCAGCAGGGAACCCGGACTGGCAAATTCACCCCTCCACTTT.